The clone carrying this TCR beta chain is judged medium-sized. Mouse germline and gene names are used. The read stops 1 residue short of the end of the CDR3; the missing end is completed from the germline J gene. Profiled with immunoSEQ multiplex PCR; TCRdb holds only in-frame clones, not every one. This table holds roughly 5,000 clones, 32% found once. Time point meaning: mouse harvest day 14 after allogeneic transplant. Tail vein injection delivered 10^7 T-cell-depleted bone marrow cells and 10^6 splenic CD5+ T cells. This mouse GVHD model was MHC-mismatched B6 to BALB/c, profiled day 7 or 14. V lost 6 bases, J lost 3 bases, and 4 bases lay in between. The CDR3 is 11 residues long. Germline V gene sequence: CDR1 SGHSA, CDR2 FRNQAP. The source of the sample is a study of tissue T cells after allogeneic stem cell transplantation.

Sequences were obtained from skin. This receptor was taken from a female BALB/c mouse given C57BL/6 T cells with graft-versus-host disease after an allogeneic hematopoietic cell transplant. The chain joins TRBV16 to TRBJ2-3; D is unclear. CDR3 bases read: TGTGCAAGCAGACAAGCAGAAACGCTGTAT. Protein: CASRQAETLY. Given in full, the CDR3 is CASRQAETLYF.